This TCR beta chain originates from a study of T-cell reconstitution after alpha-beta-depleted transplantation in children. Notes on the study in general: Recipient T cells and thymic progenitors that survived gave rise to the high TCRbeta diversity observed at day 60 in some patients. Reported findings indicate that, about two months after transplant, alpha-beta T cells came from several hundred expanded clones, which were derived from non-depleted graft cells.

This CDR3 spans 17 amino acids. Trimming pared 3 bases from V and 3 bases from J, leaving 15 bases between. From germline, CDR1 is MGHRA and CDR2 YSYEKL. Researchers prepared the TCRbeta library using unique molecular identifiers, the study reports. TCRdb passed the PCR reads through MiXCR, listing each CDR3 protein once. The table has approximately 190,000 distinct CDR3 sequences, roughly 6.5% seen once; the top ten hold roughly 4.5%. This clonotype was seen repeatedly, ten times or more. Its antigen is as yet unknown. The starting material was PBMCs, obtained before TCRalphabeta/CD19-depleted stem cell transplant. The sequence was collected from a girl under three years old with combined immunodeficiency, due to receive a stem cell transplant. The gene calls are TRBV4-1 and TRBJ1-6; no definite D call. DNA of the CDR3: TGCGCCAGCAGCCAGCAAGACCGAGAACTCTATAATTCACCCCTCCACTTT. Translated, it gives CASSQQDRELYNSPLHF.